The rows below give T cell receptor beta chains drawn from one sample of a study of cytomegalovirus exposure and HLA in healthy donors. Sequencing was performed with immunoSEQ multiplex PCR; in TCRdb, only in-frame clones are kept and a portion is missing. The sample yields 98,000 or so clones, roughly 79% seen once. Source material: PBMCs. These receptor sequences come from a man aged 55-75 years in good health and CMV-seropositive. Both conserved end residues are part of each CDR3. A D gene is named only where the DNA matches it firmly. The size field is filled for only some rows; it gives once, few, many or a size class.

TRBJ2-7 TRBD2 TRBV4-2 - TGTGCCAGCAGCCAGGGCACTAGCGGGGGGGCCCCTTACGAGCAGTACTTC CASSQGTSGGAPYEQYF
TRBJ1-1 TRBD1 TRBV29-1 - TGCAGCGTTAACAGGGGTTTGAACACTGAAGCTTTCTTT CSVNRGLNTEAFF
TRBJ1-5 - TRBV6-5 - TGTGCCAGCAGTTACTCAGGCAGGGGAGGGGATCAGCCCCAGCATTTT CASSYSGRGGDQPQHF
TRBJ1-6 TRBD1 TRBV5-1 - TGCGCCAGCAGCTTGGATCAGGGGGCCTCTAATTCACCCCTCCACTTT CASSLDQGASNSPLHF
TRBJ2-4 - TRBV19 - TGTGCCAGTAGGCAGGGGCAGAAAAACATTCAGTACTTC CASRQGQKNIQYF
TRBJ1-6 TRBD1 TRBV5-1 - TGCGCCAGCAGCTTGACAGGGGGGAATTCACCCCTCCACTTT CASSLTGGNSPLHF
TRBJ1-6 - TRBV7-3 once TGTGCCAGCAGCTTAAAGGCAGGGTCGACTTCACCCCTCCACTTT CASSLKAGSTSPLHF
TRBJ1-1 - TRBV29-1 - TGCAGCGCGGGGTGGAACACTGAAGCTTTCTTT CSAGWNTEAFF
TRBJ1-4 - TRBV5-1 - TGCGCCAGCAGCTTGGCGCAGGGTAAGGAAAAACTGTTTTTT CASSLAQGKEKLFF
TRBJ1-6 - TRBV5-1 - TGCGCCAGCAGCTTGGCCCTGGGGACTCATTCACCCCTCCACTTT CASSLALGTHSPLHF
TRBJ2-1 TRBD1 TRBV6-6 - TGTGCCAGCAGTTACTCCGGTGGACAGGGCATCGATGAGCAGTTCTTC CASSYSGGQGIDEQFF
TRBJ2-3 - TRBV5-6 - TGTGCCAGCAGCTTGGATTTGCCAGGGGCAGATACGCAGTATTTT CASSLDLPGADTQYF
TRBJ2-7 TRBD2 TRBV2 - TGTGCCAGCAGTGTAAAGCGGGGGACCTACGAGCAGTACTTC CASSVKRGTYEQYF
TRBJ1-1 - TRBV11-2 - TGTGCCAGCAGCCGAACAGCCTCTCGGGAAGCTTTCTTT CASSRTASREAFF
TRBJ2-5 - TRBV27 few TGTGCCAGCAGCAAGGGGGGGGGTGAGACCCAGTACTTC CASSKGGGETQYF
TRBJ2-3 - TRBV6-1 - TGTGCCAGCAGTGCAGTCGGCCGTGGGGCCTTAGGCACAGATACGCAGTATTTT CASSAVGRGALGTDTQYF
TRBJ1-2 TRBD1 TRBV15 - TGTGCCACCAGCAGAGTGGGGACAGGGGAGTGGGGTGGCTACACCTTC CATSRVGTGEWGGYTF
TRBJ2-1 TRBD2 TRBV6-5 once TGTGCCAGCAGTTACGTGGGCGGGGGGAACAATGAGCAGTTCTTC CASSYVGGGNNEQFF
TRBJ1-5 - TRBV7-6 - TGTGCCAGCAGCTTAGAGGGGCAAATTAATCAGCCCCAGCATTTT CASSLEGQINQPQHF
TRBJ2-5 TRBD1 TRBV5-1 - TGCGCCAGCAGCTTGGTACAGGGGGGGACCCAGTACTTC CASSLVQGGTQYF
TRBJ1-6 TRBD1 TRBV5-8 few TGTGCCAGCAGCTTGTTATTTCACAGGGGTTCACCCCTCCACTTT CASSLLFHRGSPLHF
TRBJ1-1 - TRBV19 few TGTGCCAGTACCCAAACCCTTACGACAGCCACTGAAGCTTTCTTT CASTQTLTTATEAFF
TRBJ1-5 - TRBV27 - TGTGCCAGCAGTGAGAGTGACGGGAATCAGCCCCAGCATTTT CASSESDGNQPQHF
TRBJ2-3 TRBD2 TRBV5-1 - TGCGCCAGCAGCTTGCCAGCGGGGTCTAGCACAGATACGCAGTATTTT CASSLPAGSSTDTQYF
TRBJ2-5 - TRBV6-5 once TGTGCCAGCAGTAGTCCTAGCTGGGAGACCCAGTACTTC CASSSPSWETQYF
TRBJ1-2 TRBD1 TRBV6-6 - TGTGCCAGCAGTTACGGACAGGGGTACGACTATGGCTACACCTTC CASSYGQGYDYGYTF
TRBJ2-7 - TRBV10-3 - TGTGCCATCAGTTACAGGGAAAGGGACGAGCAGTACTTC CAISYRERDEQYF
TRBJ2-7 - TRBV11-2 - TGTGCCAGCAGTCTTTATCCAGGGATAAAGCAGTACTTC CASSLYPGIKQYF
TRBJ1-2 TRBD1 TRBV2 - TGTGCCAGCAGTGGAGGGACAGGGGATGGCTACACCTTC CASSGGTGDGYTF
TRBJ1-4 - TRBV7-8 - TGTGCCAGCAGCTTAGCCCTGGTAGGGGAAACAACTAATGAAAAACTGTTTTTT CASSLALVGETTNEKLFF